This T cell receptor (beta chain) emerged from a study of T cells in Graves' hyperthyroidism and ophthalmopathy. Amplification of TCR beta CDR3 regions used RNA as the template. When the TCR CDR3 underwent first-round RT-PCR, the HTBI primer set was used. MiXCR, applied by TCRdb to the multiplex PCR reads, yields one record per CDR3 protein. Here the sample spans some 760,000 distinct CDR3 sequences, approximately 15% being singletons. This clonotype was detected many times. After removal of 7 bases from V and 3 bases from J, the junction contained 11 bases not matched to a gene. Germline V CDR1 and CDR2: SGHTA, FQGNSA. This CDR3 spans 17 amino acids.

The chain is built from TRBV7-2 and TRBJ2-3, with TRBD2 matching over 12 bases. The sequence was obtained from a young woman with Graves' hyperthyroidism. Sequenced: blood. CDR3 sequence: CASKMTLTSGSTDTQYF. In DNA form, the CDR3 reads TGTGCCAGCAAAATGACCTTGACTAGCGGGAGTACAGATACGCAGTATTTT.